This TCR beta chain comes out of a study of cytomegalovirus exposure and HLA in healthy donors. Clones were read by immunoSEQ multiplex PCR, and TCRdb kept only the in-frame ones, dropping some. This sample yields some 130,000 clones, of which around nine tenths are seen a single time; roughly 1.4% belongs to the top ten. The CDR3 has 14 residues. CDR1 is SQVTM and CDR2 is ANQGSEA in the germline V gene. V shed 6 bases and J 6 bases; nucleotides not matched to a gene: 7. This clone showed up many times. Its antigen remains unidentified. Whole-study results and caveats: The classifier reportedly diagnosed cytomegalovirus status with high sensitivity and specificity.

Sequencing input: PBMCs. The sequence came from a young man in good health and CMV-seronegative. The chain joins TRBV29-1 to TRBJ1-5; 11 nucleotides agree with TRBD1. The CDR3 region has the DNA TGCAGCGTCCAAGGGACAGGGGGTGGTCAGCCCCAGCATTTT. Its translation is CSVQGTGGGQPQHF.